This is a list of T cell receptor beta chains from one sample in a study of spatial heterogeneity in lung cancer. TCRdb redid the calling of the 5' RACE reads with MiXCR, one entry per CDR3 protein. The sample holds some 23,000 distinct CDR3 sequences; roughly 10% are singletons and the top ten take approximately 7.7%. The specimen comprised lung tumor tissue, sampled at surgery. These receptor sequences come from a male donor with early-stage non-small cell lung cancer. The CDR3 runs from the conserved cysteine through the conserved F or W. D genes are given only for firm matches. Clone sizes are given selectively: once, few, many, or a class where the clone is expanded.

cdr3_length	clone_size	v_call	d_call	j_call	cdr3_aa	cdr3_nt
12	many	TRBV20-1	-	TRBJ1-1	CSARVTGIEAFF	TGCAGTGCTAGAGTAACCGGTATTGAAGCTTTCTTT
15	-	TRBV20-1	TRBD2	TRBJ2-7	CSARKGLAGTYEQYF	TGCAGTGCTAGAAAGGGACTAGCGGGTACCTACGAGCAGTACTTC
14	-	TRBV28	-	TRBJ2-3	CASSQGIETDTQYF	TGTGCCAGCAGCCAAGGGATTGAAACAGATACGCAGTATTTT
16	many	TRBV28	-	TRBJ2-3	CASDPYRVGSTDTQYF	TGTGCCAGTGATCCTTACAGGGTCGGGAGCACAGATACGCAGTATTTT
13	many	TRBV28	-	TRBJ2-7	CASRFRISYEQYF	TGTGCCAGCAGGTTCAGGATCTCCTACGAGCAGTACTTC
15	many	TRBV6-5	-	TRBJ2-2	CASSPPGGRGGELFF	TGTGCCAGCAGTCCCCCCGGGGGGCGAGGCGGGGAGCTGTTTTTT
13	many	TRBV28	TRBD2	TRBJ2-1	CASSLSGVRVQFF	TGTGCCAGCAGTTTAAGCGGGGTCCGCGTGCAGTTCTTC
14	many	TRBV29-1	-	TRBJ2-3	CSVWGRRYTDTQYF	TGCAGCGTGTGGGGCCGGAGATACACAGATACGCAGTATTTT
11	medium-sized	TRBV28	-	TRBJ2-3	CASGRTDTQYF	TGTGCCAGCGGCAGGACAGATACGCAGTATTTT
13	few	TRBV20-1	TRBD1	TRBJ2-1	CTWLDRPTNEQFF	TGCACCTGGCTGGACAGGCCCACTAATGAGCAGTTCTTC
17	-	TRBV6-5	-	TRBJ2-7	CASSLLGGGDSHYEQYF	TGTGCCAGCAGCCTACTCGGGGGCGGGGACAGCCACTACGAGCAGTACTTC
15	few	TRBV10-3	-	TRBJ2-1	CAISERAGAWNEQFF	TGTGCCATCAGTGAAAGGGCGGGGGCCTGGAATGAGCAGTTCTTC
13	medium-sized	TRBV25-1	TRBD1	TRBJ2-7	CASSDDRVHEQYF	TGTGCCAGCAGTGACGACAGGGTCCACGAGCAGTACTTC
15	-	TRBV4-1	-	TRBJ2-7	CASSPRTVSSYEQYF	TGCGCCAGCAGCCCCAGGACCGTGAGCTCCTACGAGCAGTACTTC
15	many	TRBV7-6	-	TRBJ2-7	CASSQAVTGFHEQYF	TGTGCCAGCAGTCAGGCAGTCACGGGGTTCCACGAGCAGTACTTC
19	few	TRBV7-2	TRBD2	TRBJ2-2	CASSLGWGLAERGTGELFF	TGTGCCAGCAGCTTAGGTTGGGGACTAGCGGAGCGGGGCACCGGGGAGCTGTTTTTT
15	many	TRBV27	-	TRBJ1-4	CASSPPGATNEKLFF	TGTGCCAGCAGTCCCCCAGGCGCAACTAATGAAAAACTGTTTTTT
13	-	TRBV7-2	-	TRBJ1-5	CASSSQRYRPQHF	TGTGCCAGCAGCTCACAGAGGTATCGGCCCCAGCATTTT
12	many	TRBV7-2	-	TRBJ1-1	CASSEPGRKAFF	TGTGCCAGCAGCGAACCGGGCCGTAAAGCTTTCTTT
15	few	TRBV24-1	-	TRBJ2-1	CATSDLRSAGTEQFF	TGTGCCACCAGTGATTTGCGGTCGGCTGGGACTGAGCAGTTCTTC
12	many	TRBV4-2	-	TRBJ2-7	CASSQRGYEQYF	TGTGCCAGCAGCCAACGAGGGTACGAGCAGTACTTC
15	few	TRBV18	-	TRBJ2-7	CASSPQGTATYEQYF	TGTGCCAGCTCACCTCAGGGGACGGCTACCTACGAGCAGTACTTC
17	many	TRBV3-1	-	TRBJ2-5	CASSQDGGSAFQETQYF	TGTGCCAGCAGCCAAGACGGGGGTAGCGCCTTCCAAGAGACCCAGTACTTC
12	many	TRBV7-2	-	TRBJ2-5	CASSSEGQTQYF	TGTGCCAGCAGCTCCGAGGGGCAGACCCAGTACTTC
13	many	TRBV5-1	-	TRBJ2-1	CASSFQGLNEQFF	TGCGCCAGCAGCTTCCAGGGACTCAATGAGCAGTTCTTC
17	many	TRBV11-3	TRBD1	TRBJ1-5	CASSSIGTGYPNQPQHF	TGTGCCAGCAGCTCTATAGGGACAGGTTATCCCAATCAGCCCCAGCATTTT
15	few	TRBV4-1	-	TRBJ2-1	CASSQDTGDFNEQFF	TGCGCCAGCAGCCAAGATACGGGGGACTTCAATGAGCAGTTCTTC
16	many	TRBV4-2	-	TRBJ1-4	CASSHLFLTANEKLFF	TGTGCCAGCAGCCATTTATTCCTTACGGCTAATGAAAAACTGTTTTTT
17	-	TRBV20-1	TRBD2	TRBJ2-1	CSARSRLAGRGYNEQFF	TGCAGTGCTAGATCGAGACTAGCGGGGAGGGGGTACAATGAGCAGTTCTTC
14	many	TRBV9	-	TRBJ2-1	CASAPRATYNEQFF	TGTGCCAGCGCCCCGAGGGCAACCTACAATGAGCAGTTCTTC
15	-	TRBV4-1	-	TRBJ2-7	CASSHLPTPDYEQYF	TGCGCCAGCAGCCACCTCCCGACTCCCGACTACGAGCAGTACTTC
12	-	TRBV29-1	-	TRBJ2-3	CSVELFTDTQYF	TGCAGCGTTGAACTCTTCACAGATACGCAGTATTTT
13	many	TRBV16	-	TRBJ1-5	CASRLGRNQPQHF	TGTGCCAGCCGATTGGGCAGGAATCAGCCCCAGCATTTT
14	few	TRBV6-6	-	TRBJ1-5	CASRGTVLGQPQHF	TGTGCCAGCAGAGGGACGGTGTTAGGGCAGCCCCAGCATTTT
14	many	TRBV7-2	-	TRBJ2-2	CASSLGRNTGELFF	TGTGCCAGCAGCTTAGGGAGAAACACCGGGGAGCTGTTTTTT
13	many	TRBV5-1	-	TRBJ2-1	CASSLDEPDEQFF	TGCGCCAGCAGCTTGGATGAGCCAGATGAGCAGTTCTTC
15	few	TRBV18	TRBD2	TRBJ2-1	CASSPVAGGLNEQFF	TGTGCCAGCTCACCGGTAGCGGGAGGGCTGAATGAGCAGTTCTTC
14	many	TRBV7-8	TRBD2	TRBJ2-7	CASSLSVSGVTQYF	TGTGCCAGCAGCTTATCGGTTAGCGGGGTGACACAGTACTTC
12	-	TRBV20-1	-	TRBJ2-5	CSAPPGQETQYF	TGCAGTGCGCCCCCCGGCCAAGAGACCCAGTACTTC
18	-	TRBV27	TRBD1	TRBJ1-5	CASSPRTGGLTSNQPQHF	TGTGCCAGCAGTCCCAGGACAGGGGGCCTCACTAGCAATCAGCCCCAGCATTTT
16	many	TRBV5-1	-	TRBJ2-2	CASSPLGAGSTGELFF	TGCGCCAGCAGCCCTCTAGGGGCGGGGTCCACCGGGGAGCTGTTTTTT
12	many	TRBV28	-	TRBJ2-3	CASSLIGNTQYF	TGTGCCAGCAGTTTAATAGGGAATACGCAGTATTTT
13	few	TRBV11-3	-	TRBJ2-1	CASSHPEGNEQFF	TGTGCCAGCAGTCACCCCGAGGGGAATGAGCAGTTCTTC
14	many	TRBV18	-	TRBJ1-1	CASSPPHSNTEAFF	TGTGCCAGCTCACCACCACATAGTAACACTGAAGCTTTCTTT
15	many	TRBV5-1	-	TRBJ2-3	CASSLRGTSTDTQYF	TGCGCCAGCAGCTTGAGGGGAACTAGCACAGATACGCAGTATTTT
17	few	TRBV3-1	-	TRBJ2-1	CASSQLALAAYYNEQFF	TGTGCCAGCAGCCAACTCGCACTAGCAGCTTACTACAATGAGCAGTTCTTC
15	large	TRBV20-1	TRBD2	TRBJ2-3	CSASLVAGAGDTQYF	TGCAGTGCTAGCCTAGTAGCGGGTGCTGGAGATACGCAGTATTTT
12	-	TRBV6-2/TRBV6-3	-	TRBJ2-4	CASSTDSNIQYF	TGTGCCAGCAGTACGGACTCAAACATTCAGTACTTC
17	many	TRBV18	-	TRBJ1-6	CASSPPIVGQNNSPLHF	TGTGCCAGCTCACCACCAATCGTGGGGCAGAATAATTCACCCCTCCACTTT
15	-	TRBV12-3/TRBV12-4	TRBD1	TRBJ1-3	CASRPGTGSGNTIYF	TGTGCCAGCAGACCCGGGACAGGCTCTGGAAACACCATATATTTT
13	-	TRBV7-2	-	TRBJ2-3	CAVGGYHTDTQYF	TGTGCCGTAGGAGGCTACCACACAGATACGCAGTATTTT